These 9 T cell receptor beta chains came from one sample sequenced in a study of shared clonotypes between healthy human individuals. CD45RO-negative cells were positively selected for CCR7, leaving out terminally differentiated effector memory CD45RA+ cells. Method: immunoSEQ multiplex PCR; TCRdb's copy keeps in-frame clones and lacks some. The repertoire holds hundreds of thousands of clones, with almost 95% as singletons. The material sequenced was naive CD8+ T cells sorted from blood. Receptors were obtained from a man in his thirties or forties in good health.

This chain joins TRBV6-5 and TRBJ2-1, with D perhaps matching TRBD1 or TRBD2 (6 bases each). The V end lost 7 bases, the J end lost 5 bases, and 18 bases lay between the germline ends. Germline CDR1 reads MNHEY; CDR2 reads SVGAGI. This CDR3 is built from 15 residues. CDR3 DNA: TGTGCCAGCACCCCGCGGGACACCCCTAACAATGAGCAGTTCTTC. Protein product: CASTPRDTPNNEQFF.

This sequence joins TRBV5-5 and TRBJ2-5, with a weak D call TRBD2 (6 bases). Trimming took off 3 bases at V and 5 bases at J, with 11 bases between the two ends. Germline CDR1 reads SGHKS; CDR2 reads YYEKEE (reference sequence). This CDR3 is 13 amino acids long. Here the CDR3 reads CASSWGVRETQYF. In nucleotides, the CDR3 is TGTGCCAGCAGCTGGGGGGTCAGGGAGACCCAGTACTTC.

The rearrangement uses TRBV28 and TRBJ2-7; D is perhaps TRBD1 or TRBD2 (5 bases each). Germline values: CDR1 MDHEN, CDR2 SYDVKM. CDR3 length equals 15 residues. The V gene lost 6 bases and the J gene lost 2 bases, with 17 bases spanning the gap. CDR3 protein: CASSPQGASAYEQYF. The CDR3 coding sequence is TGTGCCAGCAGCCCCCAGGGAGCGAGTGCCTACGAGCAGTACTTC.

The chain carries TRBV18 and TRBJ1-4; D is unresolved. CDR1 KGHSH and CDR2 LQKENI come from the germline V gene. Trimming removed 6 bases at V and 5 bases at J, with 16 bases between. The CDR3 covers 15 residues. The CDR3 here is CASSPRSPNNEKLFF. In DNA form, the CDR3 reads TGTGCCAGCTCTCCCCGGAGTCCCAACAATGAAAAACTGTTTTTT.

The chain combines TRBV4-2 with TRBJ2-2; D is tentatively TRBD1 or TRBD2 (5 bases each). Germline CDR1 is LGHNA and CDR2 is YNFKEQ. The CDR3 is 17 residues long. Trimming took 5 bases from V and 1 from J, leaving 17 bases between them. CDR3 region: CASSSPRGRMNTGELFF. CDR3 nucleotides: TGTGCCAGCAGCTCTCCCCGGGGCAGGATGAACACCGGGGAGCTGTTTTTT.

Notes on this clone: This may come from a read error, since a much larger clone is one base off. This CDR3 is CASSLPGELFF. DNA for the CDR3: TGTGCCAGCAGCTTACCCGGGGAGCTGTTTTTT. V is TRBV11-2 and J is TRBJ2-2; D is uncertain. Germline V gene lookup returns CDR1 SGHAT and CDR2 FQNNGV. CDR3 length: 11 amino acids. The ends were cut back, 2 bases at V and 6 bases at J, with 1 base in the middle.

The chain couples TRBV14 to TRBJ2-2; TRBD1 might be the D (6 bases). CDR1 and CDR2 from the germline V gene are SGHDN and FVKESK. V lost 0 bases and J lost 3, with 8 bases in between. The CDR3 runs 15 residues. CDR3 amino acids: CASSQDRGYTGELFF. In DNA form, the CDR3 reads TGTGCCAGCAGCCAAGATAGGGGGTACACCGGGGAGCTGTTTTTT.

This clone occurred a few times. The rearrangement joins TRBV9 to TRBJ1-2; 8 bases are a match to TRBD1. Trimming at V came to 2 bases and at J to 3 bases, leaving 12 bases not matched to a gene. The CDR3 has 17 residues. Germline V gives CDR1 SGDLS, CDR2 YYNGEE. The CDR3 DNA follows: TGTGCCAGCAGCGTCCGGGGGCAGGGGGCGTTGGACTATGGCTACACCTTC. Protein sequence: CASSVRGQGALDYGYTF.

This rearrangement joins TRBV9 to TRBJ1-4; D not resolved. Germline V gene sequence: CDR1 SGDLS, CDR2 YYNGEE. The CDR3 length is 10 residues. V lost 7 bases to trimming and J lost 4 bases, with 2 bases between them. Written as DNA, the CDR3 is TGTGCCAGCTTTAATGAAAAACTGTTTTTT. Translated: CASFNEKLFF.